Included here is one TCR beta chain sequence, with context. Random hexamers served to reverse transcribe roughly 0.45 to 1 ug RNA. TCRdb used MiXCR to reprocess the immunoSEQ multiplex PCR reads, holding one entry per CDR3 protein. Counted here are 95,000 to 150,000 distinct CDR3 sequences, roughly 95% occurring once; the ten biggest clones make up roughly 0.14%. These data belong to a study of CD8 T cells in Susac syndrome. Sequencing of TCR beta, carried out with a high-throughput approach, was applied to CD8+ and CD4+ T cells from the blood. Bulk CD8+ and CD4+ cells came from magnetic negative isolation; CD8+ TEMRA by FACS. The V end was cut by 3 bases, the J end by 5 bases, with 8 bases between. Per germline, CDR1 MDHEN and CDR2 SYDVKM. This CDR3 is 12 amino acids long.

The receptor comes from a human donor with Susac syndrome. The source material was CD4+ T cells from PBMCs. This rearrangement joins TRBV28 to TRBJ2-7; no clear D. This CDR3 is CASSFWPNEQYF. As DNA, the CDR3 is TGTGCCAGCAGTTTTTGGCCTAACGAGCAGTACTTC.